This T cell receptor (beta chain) was identified in a study of identical twins. Each CDR3 protein gets one entry after TCRdb re-called the 5' RACE reads with MiXCR. The data hold about 690,000 distinct CDR3 sequences, with less than 7% observed a single time. Between the trimmed V and J ends, which lost 7 bases and 8 bases, there was a span of 11 bases. This CDR3 is built from 12 residues. This clonotype was picked up many times. The clonotype was recovered from a man aged 18 to 29 in good health. The sequenced material came from naive T cells sorted from blood. This chain joins TRBV12-3 or TRBV12-4 and TRBJ1-4; no firm D call. The CDR3 region has the DNA TGTGCCAGCACCCGTAAATGGGAAAAACTGTTTTTT. It translates to CASTRKWEKLFF.